Listed below are T cell receptor beta chains from one sample, sequenced in a study of identical twins. TCRdb recomputed calls from the 5' RACE reads with MiXCR, one row per CDR3 protein. Among 1.5 million to 2 million distinct CDR3 sequences, around 29% were seen once, and the ten largest hold less than 0.35%. The sample taken for sequencing was cord blood. These TCRs come from a newborn girl in good health. The CDR3 runs from the conserved cysteine through the conserved F or W. The order of the fields is V gene, J gene, D gene, clone size, CDR3 protein, CDR3 DNA. A D gene is named only where the DNA matches it firmly. For some rows the clone size is stated as once, few or many, or as a class when expanded; others skip it.

v_gene: TRBV20-1; j_gene: TRBJ2-7; d_gene: .; abundance: .; CDR3aa: CSARRGHRSYEQYF; CDR3nt: TGCAGTGCTAGAAGGGGACACAGATCCTACGAGCAGTACTTC
v_gene: TRBV12-3/TRBV12-4; j_gene: TRBJ2-4; d_gene: .; abundance: few; CDR3aa: CASSLKGGVAKNIQYF; CDR3nt: TGTGCCAGCAGTTTAAAGGGCGGGGTAGCCAAAAACATTCAGTACTTC
v_gene: TRBV27; j_gene: TRBJ2-7; d_gene: .; abundance: .; CDR3aa: CASTLELNNEQYF; CDR3nt: TGTGCCAGCACCTTGGAACTGAACAATGAGCAGTACTTC
v_gene: TRBV20-1; j_gene: TRBJ2-3; d_gene: TRBD1; abundance: .; CDR3aa: CSAPGGERTDTQYF; CDR3nt: TGCAGTGCTCCAGGGGGTGAGAGGACAGATACGCAGTATTTT
v_gene: TRBV5-1; j_gene: TRBJ2-7; d_gene: .; abundance: .; CDR3aa: CASILGGEEQYF; CDR3nt: TGCGCCAGCATCTTGGGCGGGGAAGAGCAGTACTTC
v_gene: TRBV6-5; j_gene: TRBJ1-3; d_gene: TRBD1; abundance: .; CDR3aa: CASSYRQGLSGNTIYF; CDR3nt: TGTGCCAGCAGTTACCGACAGGGCCTCTCTGGAAACACCATATATTTT
v_gene: TRBV5-1; j_gene: TRBJ2-1; d_gene: TRBD1; abundance: many; CDR3aa: CASRSTGGPPYYNEQFF; CDR3nt: TGCGCCAGCAGAAGTACAGGGGGCCCACCCTACTACAATGAGCAGTTCTTC
v_gene: TRBV7-9; j_gene: TRBJ2-3; d_gene: TRBD2; abundance: .; CDR3aa: CASSSPAGGLDTQYF; CDR3nt: TGTGCCAGCAGCTCCCCAGCGGGAGGATTAGATACGCAGTATTTT
v_gene: TRBV4-1; j_gene: TRBJ1-2; d_gene: TRBD1; abundance: few; CDR3aa: CASSQPDRGLKYGYTF; CDR3nt: TGCGCCAGCAGCCAGCCGGACAGGGGGCTAAAGTATGGCTACACCTTC
v_gene: TRBV12-3/TRBV12-4; j_gene: TRBJ1-2; d_gene: .; abundance: many; CDR3aa: CASTLCGGWGCYGYTF; CDR3nt: TGTGCCAGCACCCTATGTGGGGGATGGGGATGCTATGGCTACACCTTC
v_gene: TRBV7-9; j_gene: TRBJ2-6; d_gene: .; abundance: few; CDR3aa: CASSLRRGANVLTF; CDR3nt: TGTGCCAGCAGCTTGCGCAGGGGGGCCAACGTCCTGACTTTC
v_gene: TRBV4-1; j_gene: TRBJ2-3; d_gene: TRBD1; abundance: few; CDR3aa: CASSLRTGPPIADTQYF; CDR3nt: TGCGCCAGCAGCCTTAGGACAGGGCCACCAATCGCAGATACGCAGTATTTT
v_gene: TRBV15; j_gene: TRBJ2-5; d_gene: TRBD2; abundance: few; CDR3aa: CATSRDETSGGQETQYF; CDR3nt: TGTGCCACCAGCAGAGATGAGACTAGCGGGGGCCAAGAGACCCAGTACTTC
v_gene: TRBV10-3; j_gene: TRBJ1-2; d_gene: .; abundance: .; CDR3aa: CAISEWKDLNYGYTF; CDR3nt: TGTGCCATCAGTGAGTGGAAGGACTTAAACTATGGCTACACCTTC
v_gene: TRBV18; j_gene: TRBJ1-5; d_gene: .; abundance: .; CDR3aa: CASSKGRADQPQHF; CDR3nt: TGTGCCAGCTCAAAAGGGCGCGCGGATCAGCCCCAGCATTTT
v_gene: TRBV25-1; j_gene: TRBJ2-1; d_gene: .; abundance: .; CDR3aa: CASSEFLLYNEQFF; CDR3nt: TGTGCCAGCAGTGAATTCTTACTTTACAATGAGCAGTTCTTC
v_gene: TRBV12-3/TRBV12-4; j_gene: TRBJ2-1; d_gene: TRBD2; abundance: .; CDR3aa: CASSPLAGGRHNEQFF; CDR3nt: TGTGCCAGCAGTCCCTTAGCGGGCGGACGTCACAATGAGCAGTTCTTC
v_gene: TRBV12-3/TRBV12-4; j_gene: TRBJ2-3; d_gene: .; abundance: few; CDR3aa: CASRRKDSTDTQYF; CDR3nt: TGTGCCAGCAGACGTAAAGACAGCACAGATACGCAGTATTTT
v_gene: TRBV27; j_gene: TRBJ2-7; d_gene: .; abundance: few; CDR3aa: CASSLSQGLYEQYF; CDR3nt: TGTGCCAGCAGTTTATCCCAGGGCCTCTACGAGCAGTACTTC